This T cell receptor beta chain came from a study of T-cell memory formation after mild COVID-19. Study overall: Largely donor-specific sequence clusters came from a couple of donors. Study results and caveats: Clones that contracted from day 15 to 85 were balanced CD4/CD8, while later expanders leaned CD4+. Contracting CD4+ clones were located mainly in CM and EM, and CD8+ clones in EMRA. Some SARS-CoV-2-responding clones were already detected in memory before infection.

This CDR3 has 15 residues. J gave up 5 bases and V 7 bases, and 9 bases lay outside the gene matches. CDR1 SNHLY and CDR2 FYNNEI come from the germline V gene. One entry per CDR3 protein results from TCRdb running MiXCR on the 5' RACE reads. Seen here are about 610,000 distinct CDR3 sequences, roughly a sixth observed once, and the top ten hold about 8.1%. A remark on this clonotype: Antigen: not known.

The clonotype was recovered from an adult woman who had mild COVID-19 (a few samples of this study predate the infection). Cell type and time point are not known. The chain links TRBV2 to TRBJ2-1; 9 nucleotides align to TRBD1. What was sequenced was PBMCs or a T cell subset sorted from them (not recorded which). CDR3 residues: CASTRDRGTHNEQFF. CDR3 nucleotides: TGTGCCAGCACCCGAGACAGGGGGACACACAATGAGCAGTTCTTC.